One sample yielded the 25 T cell receptor beta chains listed below, sequenced in a study of blood T cell repertoires in COVID-19 (TCRdb year 2020). Receptors were amplified or captured by the immunoSEQ multiplex PCR assay. The immuneACCESS repertoire file appears here via TCRdb, limited to in-frame rearrangements. These files lack a portion of the clones; in checked studies, under half of the deficit traces to unresolved V genes, and the cause of the others is not known. This sample comprises over 80,000 clones, around nine tenths of them detected only once. The leading ten clones occupy 2.9% of the sample. The specimen sequenced was peripheral blood. These receptors came from a woman aged 80 or over with acute or convalescent COVID-19.

CDR3: CASAPGLAEDTQYF. CDR3 DNA sequence: TGTGCCAGCGCTCCGGGACTAGCAGAAGATACGCAGTATTTT. The gene calls are TRBV7-2 and TRBJ2-3; 9 bases are a match to TRBD2. The length of the CDR3 is 14 residues. Germline assignment: CDR1 SGHTA and CDR2 FQGNSA. J lost 5 bases, V lost 8 bases, and 8 bases had no gene match.

The table lists this clone with a count of one. CDR3 amino acids: CASGLNRHPYEQYF. CDR3 sequence (DNA): TGTGCTAGTGGTCTAAACAGACATCCCTACGAGCAGTACTTC. The chain has TRBV12-5 and TRBJ2-7; D gene unclear. CDR3 length equals 14 residues. The V gene's germline CDR1 is LGHNT and CDR2 FRNRAP. Trimming cost V 5 bases and J 2 bases, with 13 bases left between them.

This clone appeared a few times. The chain is built from TRBV18 and TRBJ2-7; weak D call: TRBD1 (5 bases). Trimming shortened V by 1 base and J by 2 bases, and 6 bases separated the two germline ends. Germline lookup yields CDR1 KGHSH and CDR2 LQKENI. CDR3 size: 13 residues. The chain's CDR3 is CASSPRTTYEQYF. In DNA, the CDR3 is TGTGCCAGCTCACCACGGACAACCTACGAGCAGTACTTC.

V usage is TRBV18 and J usage is TRBJ1-3, with D perhaps TRBD1 (6 bases). Trimming removed 0 bases from V and 3 bases from J, with 15 bases in between. This CDR3 has 17 amino acids. CDR1 is KGHSH, CDR2 LQKENI, per germline. The CDR3 spells CASSPPPQGLGGNTIYF. The CDR3 DNA reads as TGTGCCAGCTCACCACCGCCCCAGGGGTTAGGTGGAAACACCATATATTTT.

The rearrangement joins TRBV30 to TRBJ2-5; D unclear. Trimming took off 0 bases at V and 3 bases at J, with 23 bases between the two ends. Germline V gene data show CDR1 as GTSNPN and CDR2 as SVGIG (reference sequence). The CDR3 sequence is 18 residues long. The CDR3 region is CAWSVKSGPITQEETQYF. CDR3 DNA sequence: TGTGCCTGGAGTGTAAAGTCCGGCCCTATCACCCAGGAAGAGACCCAGTACTTC.

The rearrangement links TRBV28 to TRBJ2-7, with 8 bases matching TRBD1. The trim removed 4 bases at V and 6 bases at J, leaving 11 bases unmatched. Germline-derived CDR1 and CDR2 are MDHEN and SYDVKM. The CDR3 consists of 15 residues. This CDR3 reads CASSSRTGYVSEQYF. CDR3 nucleotide sequence: TGTGCCAGCAGTTCCCGGACAGGGTATGTAAGCGAGCAGTACTTC.

This chain uses TRBV19 with TRBJ2-7; D not resolved. This CDR3 has 13 amino acids. The V end was cut by 10 bases, the J end by 0 bases, with 13 bases between. Germline assignment: CDR1 LNHDA and CDR2 SQIVND (reference sequence). This chain's CDR3 is CATSTRDSYEQYF. CDR3 DNA sequence: TGTGCCACTTCAACCCGAGACTCCTACGAGCAGTACTTC.

The chain is built from TRBV11-1 and TRBJ2-7; TRBD1 might be the D (5 bases). V was pared by 5 bases and J by 2 bases, with 10 bases between. This CDR3 region has 13 residues. Germline loops: CDR1 SGHAT, CDR2 FQDESV (reference sequence). CDR3 protein: CASSIRQTYEQYF. The CDR3 nucleotides are TGTGCCAGCAGCATAAGACAGACCTACGAGCAGTACTTC.

The rearrangement joins TRBV29-1 to TRBJ2-5, with TRBD1 matching over 7 bases. CDR1 and CDR2 from the germline V gene are SQVTM and ANQGSEA. J gave up 5 bases and V 6 bases, and 15 bases lay outside the gene matches. CDR3 size: 15 residues. CDR3 nucleotides: TGCAGCGTAATCCCGGGACAGTGGGATACGGAGACCCAGTACTTC. It codes for CSVIPGQWDTETQYF.

The gene calls are TRBV7-3 and TRBJ2-3, with D possibly being TRBD2 (5 bases). The germline V gene has CDR1 SGHTA and CDR2 FQGTGA. The CDR3 is 14 residues long. The ends were cut back, 1 base at V and 3 bases at J, with 8 bases in the middle. CDR3 sequence reads: CASSLSPGTDTQYF. The DNA for the CDR3 is TGTGCCAGCAGCTTAAGTCCGGGAACAGATACGCAGTATTTT.

This chain connects TRBV10-3 to TRBJ1-1, with TRBD1 identical over 8 bases. Germline V gene sequence: CDR1 ENHRY, CDR2 SYGVKD. The J segment lost 4 bases and the V segment lost 6 bases, leaving 4 bases of the junction unmatched. This CDR3 has 13 amino acids. The CDR3 DNA is TGTGCCATCAGCGCACAGGGGGGCACTGAAGCTTTCTTT. It codes for CAISAQGGTEAFF.

The chain employs TRBV24-1 and TRBJ2-1, with a tentative D call TRBD1 (5 bases). The germline gives CDR1 KGHDR, CDR2 SFDVKD. CDR3 length: 12 amino acids. V was cut by 9 bases and J by 2 bases, with 7 bases left in between. CDR3 bases: TGTGCCACCGGGGCGACCTACAATGAGCAGTTCTTC. Translating it yields CATGATYNEQFF.

The chain joins TRBV7-8 to TRBJ1-1; the match to TRBD1 covers 8 bases. This CDR3 spans 13 amino acids. Trimming at V came to 5 bases and at J to 4 bases, leaving 3 bases not matched to a gene. Germline-derived CDR1 and CDR2 are SGHVS and FQNEAQ. CDR3 DNA: TGTGCCAGCAGCCGACAGGGGCCCACTGAAGCTTTCTTT. Its protein is CASSRQGPTEAFF.

This clone is a singleton in its sample. The genes are TRBV11-2 and TRBJ2-1, with TRBD2 matching over 7 bases. Germline V gene sequence: CDR1 SGHAT, CDR2 FQNNGV. Unmatched junction bases numbered 11, after V lost 8 bases and J lost 4 bases. The CDR3 extends over 15 amino acids. CDR3 coding DNA: TGTGCCAGCTCCTACGGGGAGGGCCCTTACAATGAGCAGTTCTTC. Amino acid sequence: CASSYGEGPYNEQFF.

The rearrangement uses TRBV27 and TRBJ1-6; tentatively, D is TRBD1 (6 bases). There are 18 residues in the CDR3. V was pared by 8 bases and J by 4 bases, with 24 bases between. Germline V CDR1 and CDR2: MNHEY, SMNVEV (reference sequence). The CDR3 DNA sequence: TGTGCCAGCGGGACCGAGAGGGGGGGGGAGAAGTATAATTCACCCCTCCACTTT. It codes for CASGTERGGEKYNSPLHF.

The V gene is TRBV5-8, the J gene TRBJ1-2; D ambiguous. The CDR3 has 13 residues. Germline values: CDR1 SGHTS, CDR2 YDEGEE. V was pared by 4 bases and J by 2 bases, with 9 bases between. This chain's CDR3 is CASSAQMNYGYTF. The CDR3, as DNA: TGTGCCAGCAGCGCACAGATGAACTATGGCTACACCTTC.

This chain joins TRBV7-3 and TRBJ1-1; the D is unclear. Germline loops: CDR1 SGHTA, CDR2 FQGTGA. The V end was cut by 5 bases, the J end by 3 bases, with 10 bases between. The length of the CDR3 is 13 residues. The CDR3 region has the DNA TGTGCCAGCAGCCTAGGGAGTTACACTGAAGCTTTCTTT. Encoded protein: CASSLGSYTEAFF. The entire variable domain, with the rest obtained from reference TRBV7-3 and TRBJ1-1, is as follows: GAGVSQTPSNKVTEKGKYVELRCDPISGHTALYWYRQSLGQGPEFLIYFQGTGAADDSGLPNDRFFAVRPEGSVSTLKIQRTERGDSAVYLCASSLGSYTEAFFGQGTRLTVV.

V gene TRBV7-2 combines with J gene TRBJ1-1; D unresolved. Trimming shortened V by 2 bases and J by 11 bases, and 9 bases separated the two germline ends. CDR1 is SGHTA and CDR2 is FQGNSA in the germline V gene. This CDR3 comprises 11 residues. The CDR3 nucleotides read TGTGCCAGCAGCTTACTTGAGTTGGCTTTCTTT. Translating it yields CASSLLELAFF.

The chain's CDR3 is CASSAVTGNTEAFF. For the CDR3, the DNA is TGTGCCAGCAGCGCCGTTACAGGCAACACTGAAGCTTTCTTT. The chain is built from TRBV7-2 and TRBJ1-1, with D perhaps TRBD1 (5 bases). The ends were cut back, 5 bases at V and 2 bases at J, with 12 bases in the middle. This CDR3 is 14 amino acids long. Germline CDR1 and CDR2: SGHTA and FQGNSA. The whole variable domain, filled in from reference TRBV7-2 and TRBJ1-1, reads GAGVSQSPSNKVTEKGKDVELRCDPISGHTALYWYRQSLGQGLEFLIYFQGNSAPDKSGLPSDRFSAERTGGSVSTLTIQRTQQEDSAVYLCASSAVTGNTEAFFGQGTRLTVV.

V usage is TRBV5-1 and J usage is TRBJ2-1; 14 nucleotides agree with TRBD2. Germline loops: CDR1 SGHRS, CDR2 YFSETQ. This CDR3 is built from 16 residues. V shed 4 bases and J 9 bases; nucleotides not matched to a gene: 9. The DNA for the CDR3 is TGCGCCAGCAGCCGGAGACTAGCGGGGGGGCCGATTGAGCAGTTCTTC. Its translation: CASSRRLAGGPIEQFF. Drawing the rest from reference TRBV5-1 and TRBJ2-1, the complete variable domain is KAGVTQTPRYLIKTRGQQVTLSCSPISGHRSVSWYQQTPGQGLQFLFEYFSETQRNKGNFPGRFSGRQFSNSRSEMNVSTLELGDSALYLCASSRRLAGGPIEQFFGPGTRLTVL.

V usage is TRBV25-1 and J usage is TRBJ2-3; tentatively, D is TRBD2 (5 bases). Looked up from germline, CDR1 is MGHDK and CDR2 is SYGVNS. The length of the CDR3 is 17 residues. The ends were cut back, 1 base at V and 2 bases at J, with 16 bases in the middle. In DNA form, the CDR3 reads TGTGCCAGCAGTGAATCTCTAGCCGCGGTTTTCACAGATACGCAGTATTTT. The encoded protein is CASSESLAAVFTDTQYF.

The chain employs TRBV23-1 and TRBJ1-2; 8 bases agree with TRBD1. TRBV23-1 belongs to the ORF category, with a function that is uncertain. Trimming at V came to 5 bases and at J to 5 bases, leaving 7 bases not matched to a gene. The CDR3 loop spans 14 amino acids. The CDR3 coding sequence is TGCGCCAGCAGTGAGGACAGGGTAAGGTATGGCTACACCTTC. It yields the protein CASSEDRVRYGYTF.

CDR3 amino acids: CASSQTSTGTGNTIYF. The CDR3 DNA reads TGTGCCAGCAGCCAAACTTCGACAGGGACTGGAAACACCATATATTTT. The V and J genes are TRBV4-2 and TRBJ1-3; TRBD1 aligns across 7 bases. Trimming cost V 2 bases and J 2 bases; bases outside gene matches: 6. CDR1 LGHNA and CDR2 YNFKEQ come from the germline V gene. This CDR3 is built from 16 residues.

This chain joins TRBV18 and TRBJ2-5; the D gene is possibly TRBD1 (5 bases). This CDR3 has 14 amino acids. CDR1 and CDR2 from the germline V gene are KGHSH and LQKENI. The germline V and J ends were trimmed by 3 bases and 4 bases, with 12 bases remaining between them. The DNA of the CDR3 is TGTGCCAGCTCACCCAGTCAGGGTGGAGAGACCCAGTACTTC. It codes for CASSPSQGGETQYF.

The genes are TRBV29-1 and TRBJ1-5; D remains unclear. The CDR3 runs 15 residues. Germline V gives CDR1 SQVTM, CDR2 ANQGSEA. V dropped 5 bases and J dropped 0 bases, with 14 bases sitting between them. The CDR3 reads CSVSEVAGSNQPQHF. CDR3 bases: TGCAGCGTTTCTGAGGTTGCGGGTAGCAATCAGCCCCAGCATTTT. The whole variable domain, remainder taken from reference TRBV29-1 and TRBJ1-5, is SAVISQKPSRDICQRGTSLTIQCQVDSQVTMMFWYRQQPGQSLTLIATANQGSEATYESGFVIDKFPISRPNLTFSTLTVSNMSPEDSSIYLCSVSEVAGSNQPQHFGDGTRLSIL.